The 15 T cell receptor beta chains below were found in one sample sequenced in a study of CD8+ T cells in alopecia areata. The treatment denotes: oral pan-JAK inhibitor, 5-10 mg twice daily. RNA was isolated and reverse transcribed to cDNA, the sequencing template. Some clones are missing from TCRdb's copy, which holds only in-frame ones; the method was immunoSEQ multiplex PCR. The sample has about 180,000 clones, roughly 50% seen once. The starting material was CD4+ T cells sorted from blood, obtained at approximately week 56, from a patient treated with tofacitinib. These receptors all stem from a human donor with alopecia areata.

This clone was seen a handful of times. This chain links TRBV7-2 with TRBJ1-2; no clear D gene. This CDR3 comprises 14 residues. CDR1 is SGHTA, CDR2 FQGNSA, per germline. V dropped 1 base and J dropped 5 bases, with 11 bases sitting between them. CDR3: CASSLGSIWYGYTF. In DNA form, the CDR3 reads TGTGCCAGCAGCTTAGGCAGCATTTGGTATGGCTACACCTTC.

This clone came up a few times. V usage is TRBV9 and J usage is TRBJ2-3; 8 nucleotides agree with TRBD2. Germline values: CDR1 SGDLS, CDR2 YYNGEE. Trimming cost V 4 bases and J 2 bases; bases outside gene matches: 6. The CDR3 sequence is 15 residues long. CDR3 amino acids: CASSTPTSATDTQYF. CDR3 DNA sequence: TGTGCCAGCAGCACACCGACTAGCGCCACAGATACGCAGTATTTT.

This chain links TRBV25-1 with TRBJ2-5; maybe TRBD1 (5 bases). CDR3 length: 15 residues. The V end lost 1 base, the J end lost 4 bases, and 13 bases lay between the germline ends. CDR1 MGHDK and CDR2 SYGVNS come from the germline V gene. The CDR3 loop reads CASSESLTVRETQYF. DNA for the CDR3: TGTGCCAGCAGTGAATCCCTGACAGTTCGAGAGACCCAGTACTTC.

This clone showed up many times. This CDR3 reads CASSLGLGLSETQYF. The CDR3 DNA is TGTGCCAGCAGCTTAGGACTAGGCCTTTCGGAGACCCAGTACTTC. The chain links TRBV11-2 to TRBJ2-5, with D possibly being TRBD2 (6 bases). V gave up 1 base and J gave up 5 bases, with 14 bases separating them. This CDR3 is built from 15 residues. Germline loops: CDR1 SGHAT, CDR2 FQNNGV.

This rearrangement joins TRBV7-8 to TRBJ1-5; D possibly corresponds to TRBD1 (5 bases). V lost 0 bases, J lost 8 bases, and 14 bases lay in between. Per germline, CDR1 SGHVS and CDR2 FQNEAQ. The CDR3 sequence is 15 residues long. The CDR3 nucleotides are TGTGCCAGCAGCTTAGCGTCGGGCAGGGCGAAGCCCCAGCATTTT. Translated, it gives CASSLASGRAKPQHF.

J is TRBJ2-1 and V is TRBV7-2; the match to TRBD2 covers 9 bases. The CDR3 contains 14 residues. Germline V gives CDR1 SGHTA, CDR2 FQGNSA. The V gene end was trimmed by 2 bases and the J gene end by 4 bases; junction bases not matched to a gene: 0. The CDR3 reads CASSLTSGYNEQFF. DNA for the CDR3: TGTGCCAGCAGCTTAACTAGCGGGTACAATGAGCAGTTCTTC.

In DNA, the CDR3 is TGTGCCAGCAGTGAAGCGCGACGGACTAACTATGGCTACACCTTC. Protein product: CASSEARRTNYGYTF. The chain recombines TRBV6-1 with TRBJ1-2, with unresolved D. Germline V gene data show CDR1 as MNHNS and CDR2 as SASEGT. This CDR3 comprises 15 residues. V dropped 0 bases and J dropped 0 bases, with 8 bases sitting between them.

This clone has just a few counts. The genes are TRBV7-2 and TRBJ2-3, with D possibly being TRBD1 (5 bases). The V gene's germline CDR1 is SGHTA and CDR2 FQGNSA. V was pared by 5 bases and J by 4 bases, with 16 bases between. This CDR3 spans 15 amino acids. This CDR3 is CASSPWGGSSDTQYF. The DNA of the CDR3 is TGTGCCAGCAGCCCCTGGGGCGGCAGTTCAGATACGCAGTATTTT.

The chain joins TRBV4-1 to TRBJ1-5, with 7 positions matching TRBD1. The CDR3 covers 16 residues. V was clipped by 1 base and J by 0 bases; unmatched bases: 3. CDR1 and CDR2 from the germline V gene are MGHRA and YSYEKL. The CDR3 loop is CASSQAGGYSNQPQHF. CDR3 DNA: TGCGCCAGCAGCCAAGCAGGGGGGTATAGCAATCAGCCCCAGCATTTT.

V gene TRBV30 combines with J gene TRBJ2-2; D not resolved. CDR1 is GTSNPN, CDR2 SVGIG, per germline (reference sequence). The CDR3 runs 14 residues. Trimming cost V 1 base and J 1 base, with 7 bases left between them. CDR3 sequence (DNA): TGTGCCTGGAGTGAGGTGATGAACACCGGGGAGCTGTTTTTT. It codes for CAWSEVMNTGELFF.

In this sample, this clone turned up once. Distinct nucleotide sequences in the sample also encode this CDR3. This sequence joins TRBV2 and TRBJ2-3; D is unresolved. V lost 5 bases, J lost 0 bases, and 0 bases lay in between. Germline CDR1 reads SNHLY; CDR2 reads FYNNEI. The CDR3 is 11 amino acids. CDR3: CASSSTDTQYF. CDR3 sequence (DNA): TGTGCCAGCAGTAGCACAGATACGCAGTATTTT.

In the case of this clone: Other DNA sequences in the sample encode the same CDR3. J is TRBJ1-1 and V is TRBV2; D not certain. The CDR3 sequence is 13 residues long. V was trimmed by 3 bases and J by 1 base, leaving 6 bases between them. Germline V gives CDR1 SNHLY, CDR2 FYNNEI. For the CDR3, the DNA is TGTGCCAGCAGTGAGAACAAGAACACTGAAGCTTTCTTT. Protein: CASSENKNTEAFF.

This rearrangement joins TRBV5-1 to TRBJ1-2, with 9 bases that match TRBD1. Losses at the gene ends were 7 bases for V and 5 bases for J; bases not matched to a gene: 12. The CDR3 is 15 amino acids. Germline V gene lookup returns CDR1 SGHRS and CDR2 YFSETQ. The CDR3 DNA is TGCGCCAGCCATTCTCCGGGACAGGGACTTTATGGCTACACCTTC. Translating gives CASHSPGQGLYGYTF.

The gene calls are TRBV30 and TRBJ1-4, with D hard to call. Deletions cut 4 bases from V and 7 bases from J, with 10 bases between. From germline, CDR1 is GTSNPN and CDR2 SVGIG (reference sequence). The CDR3 has 12 residues. Here the CDR3 DNA reads TGTGCCTGGAATAGGAGGAGTGAAAAACTGTTTTTT. This encodes CAWNRRSEKLFF.

The gene calls are TRBV12-5 and TRBJ2-1; 8 bases are a match to TRBD1. CDR1 LGHNT and CDR2 FRNRAP come from the germline V gene. Trimming at V came to 0 bases and at J to 6 bases, leaving 7 bases not matched to a gene. The CDR3 is made up of 16 amino acids. Written as DNA, the CDR3 is TGTGCTAGTGGTTTGGTACTCGACAGGGGTGGCAATGAGCAGTTCTTC. As protein: CASGLVLDRGGNEQFF.